A single T cell receptor (beta chain) is shown here with its context. This record belongs to a study of blood T cell repertoires in COVID-19. Turning to the study itself: Donors in the United States, Italy and Spain gave samples during acute or convalescent COVID-19. PBMCs, B-cell-depleted T cells, or T cells were the source of the cDNA or gDNA that made up the material.

Authors' analysis steps: Nucleated cell number was recorded as an estimate derived from reference gene primer amplification. Some clones are missing from TCRdb's copy, which holds only in-frame ones; the method was immunoSEQ multiplex PCR. That table furnishes V, J and clone size, whereas the DNA furnished D and trimming. This sample has tens of thousands of clones, with roughly 90% found just once. J lost 3 bases, V lost 0 bases, and 9 bases had no gene match. Per germline, CDR1 MGHRA and CDR2 YSYEKL. This CDR3 has 17 residues. The chain uses TRBV4-1 and TRBJ2-5, with 8 bases aligning to TRBD1. This sequence originates from a woman aged 55-69 years with acute or convalescent COVID-19. The sample comprised peripheral blood. CDR3 sequence reads: CASSQDMDRAREETQYF. The CDR3 DNA reads as TGCGCCAGCAGCCAAGATATGGACAGGGCCAGAGAAGAGACCCAGTACTTC.